The 29 T cell receptor beta chains given below trace back to one sample, sequenced in a study of patients and donors after allogeneic stem cell transplantation. MiXCR, run by TCRdb on the RT-PCR reads, gives a single entry per CDR3 protein. The sample has 900,000 to 1,000,000 distinct CDR3 sequences; roughly 18% are singletons. Sequences were obtained from blood, either unsorted or a sorted T cell fraction (not recorded which). The receptors here all came from a human donor who was either an allogeneic HSCT recipient or a stem cell or donor lymphocyte infusion donor (not recorded which). It is not recorded whose cells these are; they may come from a transplant donor.

This sequence joins TRBV2 and TRBJ1-6; 10 bases map to TRBD1. Germline-derived CDR1 and CDR2 are SNHLY and FYNNEI. There are 15 residues in the CDR3. J gave up 9 bases and V 7 bases, and 9 bases lay outside the gene matches. The CDR3 spells CASTPRDRGTSPLHF. CDR3 coding DNA: TGTGCCAGCACCCCCCGGGACAGGGGAACTTCACCCCTCCACTTT. Based on the CDR3 plus reference TRBV2 and TRBJ1-6, the full variable domain is EPEVTQTPSHQVTQMGQEVILRCVPISNHLYFYWYRQILGQKVEFLVSFYNNEISEKSEIFDDQFSVERPDGSNFTLKIRSTKLEDSAMYFCASTPRDRGTSPLHFGNGTRLTVT.

The V call is TRBV25-1, the J call TRBJ2-1; 8 bases are shared with TRBD2. The CDR3 has 17 residues. The V gene's germline CDR1 is MGHDK and CDR2 SYGVNS. V gave up 2 bases and J gave up 8 bases; unmatched junction bases: 14. CDR3 residues: CASSETRGGSILDEQFF. For the CDR3, the DNA is TGTGCCAGCAGTGAAACCCGGGGGGGGTCAATTCTGGATGAGCAGTTCTTC.

This clonotype was seen only a few times. This chain uses TRBV7-3 with TRBJ2-1; 9 nucleotides match TRBD1. This CDR3 comprises 16 residues. CDR1 and CDR2 (germline): SGHTA, FQGTGA. The junction had 0 bases not matched to a gene; V was cut back by 0 bases and J by 0 bases. The CDR3, as DNA: TGTGCCAGCAGCTTAACGGGACAGGGCTCCTACAATGAGCAGTTCTTC. It specifies CASSLTGQGSYNEQFF.

The V call is TRBV3-1, the J call TRBJ1-3; tentatively, D is TRBD1 (5 bases). The CDR3 spans 15 residues. Trimming stripped 1 base from V and 2 bases from J, with 9 bases between. Germline CDR1 is LGHDT and CDR2 is YNNKEL (reference sequence). This chain's CDR3 is CASSQAQGAGNTIYF. CDR3 nucleotide sequence: TGTGCCAGCAGCCAAGCTCAGGGAGCTGGAAACACCATATATTTT.

This chain links TRBV5-1 with TRBJ2-3; 7 bases are shared with TRBD2. Germline loops: CDR1 SGHRS, CDR2 YFSETQ. This CDR3 contains 16 residues. After removal of 0 bases from V and 6 bases from J, the junction contained 10 bases not matched to a gene. Written as DNA, the CDR3 is TGCGCCAGCAGCTTGGAAAGAGCGGGGAGGTCCGATACGCAGTATTTT. This sequence encodes CASSLERAGRSDTQYF.

The chain combines TRBV5-1 with TRBJ1-2; D unresolved. Germline V gives CDR1 SGHRS, CDR2 YFSETQ. Trimming pared 1 base from V and 3 bases from J, leaving 4 bases between. CDR3 length equals 12 residues. The CDR3 nucleotides are TGCGCCAGCAGCTTGAAGGACTATGGCTACACCTTC. Translation gives CASSLKDYGYTF. Full variable domain (missing parts from reference TRBV5-1 and TRBJ1-2): KAGVTQTPRYLIKTRGQQVTLSCSPISGHRSVSWYQQTPGQGLQFLFEYFSETQRNKGNFPGRFSGRQFSNSRSEMNVSTLELGDSALYLCASSLKDYGYTFGSGTRLTVV.

This clonotype was found a few times. V is TRBV7-2 and J is TRBJ2-4; D may match TRBD1 or TRBD2 (6 bases each). The V end was cut by 2 bases, the J end by 6 bases, with 17 bases between. Germline-derived CDR1 and CDR2 are SGHTA and FQGNSA. The CDR3 runs 16 residues. In nucleotides, the CDR3 is TGTGCCAGCAGCTTACGAGGAGGGGGTCAAAGAAACATTCAGTACTTC. Its translation: CASSLRGGGQRNIQYF.

Many counts were recorded for this clonotype. This sequence joins TRBV6-1 and TRBJ1-5; TRBD1 is a possible D gene (6 bases). The CDR3 extends over 15 amino acids. Germline V lookup: CDR1 MNHNS, CDR2 SASEGT. V was cut by 7 bases and J by 0 bases, with 13 bases left in between. CDR3 bases: TGTGCCAGCATGGGAGGGGGGAATAGCAATCAGCCCCAGCATTTT. Translated, it gives CASMGGGNSNQPQHF.

Note on this clonotype: A much larger clonotype is one base distant, so this may be a read error. J is TRBJ2-3 and V is TRBV12-3 or TRBV12-4; TRBD2 matches at 7 bases. This CDR3 is built from 12 residues. CDR3 residues: CAGRTGTIPQYF. The DNA for the CDR3 is TGTGCCGGCAGGACGGGGACTATCCCGCAGTATTTT.

The genes are TRBV5-1 and TRBJ1-2; the match to TRBD1 covers 9 bases. The length of the CDR3 is 14 residues. Germline CDR1 and CDR2: SGHRS and YFSETQ. V dropped 5 bases and J dropped 6; count of bases not matched to a gene: 8. The CDR3 DNA reads as TGCGCCAGCAGGCAACAGGACAGGGGAAATGGCTACACCTTC. It encodes CASRQQDRGNGYTF.

This clonotype showed up just a few times. The CDR3 loop is CASSEGRSTPQHF. The CDR3 DNA reads TGTGCCAGCAGTGAGGGTAGGTCTACCCCCCAGCATTTT. J is TRBJ1-5 and V is TRBV6-1; D call uncertain. Germline V gives CDR1 MNHNS, CDR2 SASEGT. The CDR3 has 13 amino acids. The V end was cut by 3 bases, the J end by 10 bases, with 13 bases between.

This chain uses TRBV5-1 with TRBJ2-5; D gene ambiguous. The CDR3 is made up of 15 amino acids. Germline values: CDR1 SGHRS, CDR2 YFSETQ. Trimming pared 4 bases from V and 5 bases from J, leaving 18 bases between. The CDR3 loop reads CASSPYQLGDETQYF. Here the CDR3 DNA reads TGCGCCAGCAGCCCGTATCAGTTAGGAGATGAGACCCAGTACTTC. Full variable domain (missing parts from reference TRBV5-1 and TRBJ2-5): KAGVTQTPRYLIKTRGQQVTLSCSPISGHRSVSWYQQTPGQGLQFLFEYFSETQRNKGNFPGRFSGRQFSNSRSEMNVSTLELGDSALYLCASSPYQLGDETQYFGPGTRLLVL.

The chain has TRBV29-1 and TRBJ1-2, with D perhaps matching TRBD1 (5 bases). CDR3 length: 15 residues. V lost 3 bases and J lost 2, with 16 bases in between. Germline V gene lookup returns CDR1 SQVTM and CDR2 ANQGSEA. The CDR3 region is CSVEWRGRNNYGYTF. DNA of the CDR3: TGCAGCGTTGAGTGGAGGGGCCGTAACAACTATGGCTACACCTTC.

The table lists this clonotype with a few counts. The CDR3 nucleotides read TGTGCCACCACGGGCGAACTAGCGGGGGCCGGGGATACGCAGTATTTT. Its translation: CATTGELAGAGDTQYF. The chain employs TRBV2 and TRBJ2-3, with TRBD2 identical over 11 bases. CDR3 size: 16 residues. Germline trimming cut 10 bases from V and 6 bases from J; bases unmatched to any gene: 15. Per germline, CDR1 SNHLY and CDR2 FYNNEI.

This sequence joins TRBV2 and TRBJ2-5, with 9 positions matching TRBD1. Germline V gene data show CDR1 as SNHLY and CDR2 as FYNNEI. This CDR3 contains 15 residues. After removal of 3 bases from V and 4 bases from J, the junction contained 6 bases not matched to a gene. CDR3 nucleotide sequence: TGTGCCAGCAGTGAGGACAGGGGTTTCTCAGAGACCCAGTACTTC. Translating it yields CASSEDRGFSETQYF.

This clonotype was found many times. V and J are TRBV10-3 and TRBJ2-2, with D perhaps matching TRBD1 (6 bases). Per the germline V gene, CDR1 is ENHRY and CDR2 is SYGVKD. The germline V and J ends were trimmed by 11 bases and 1 base, with 17 bases remaining between them. The CDR3 consists of 15 residues. CDR3 sequence: CAALRAGVNTGELFF. Here the CDR3 DNA reads TGTGCCGCCCTACGGGCAGGGGTGAACACCGGGGAGCTGTTTTTT.

This clonotype appeared a few times. CDR3 sequence: CATSLQGNPYEQYF. DNA of the CDR3: TGTGCCACCAGCCTCCAGGGTAACCCTTACGAGCAGTACTTC. The chain uses TRBV15 and TRBJ2-7; D perhaps matches TRBD1 (5 bases). Germline V lookup: CDR1 LNHNV, CDR2 YYDKDF (reference sequence). The CDR3 is 14 amino acids. V lost 5 bases and J 4 bases, leaving 15 bases between the germline ends.

The CDR3 sequence: CASSAPGTGGSWSNQPQHF. The DNA of the CDR3 is TGTGCCAGCAGTGCCCCCGGGACAGGGGGTAGTTGGAGCAATCAGCCCCAGCATTTT. This chain uses TRBV6-1 with TRBJ1-5, with TRBD1 matching 11 bases. This CDR3 region has 19 residues. Germline-derived CDR1 and CDR2 are MNHNS and SASEGT. The V and J ends lost 4 bases and 1 base, in that order; junction bases with no gene match: 12.

The chain carries TRBV4-2 and TRBJ2-7; 8 bases match TRBD1. The CDR3 has 15 amino acids. With 3 bases clipped from V and 5 bases from J, the junction kept 9 bases outside the gene matches. The germline V gene encodes CDR1 LGHNA and CDR2 YNFKEQ. The CDR3 DNA is TGTGCCAGCAGCCAGAGGACAGGGAGTATCCACGAGCAGTACTTC. Protein sequence: CASSQRTGSIHEQYF.

This clonotype appeared a few times. The J gene is TRBJ2-2, the V gene TRBV12-3 or TRBV12-4, with TRBD1 as a possible D gene (6 bases). This CDR3 is built from 15 residues. Between the trimmed V and J ends, which lost 1 base and 6 bases, there was a span of 12 bases. The CDR3 spells CASSLGRGQSGELFF. CDR3 bases: TGTGCCAGCAGTTTAGGCAGGGGACAATCCGGGGAGCTGTTTTTT.

The chain joins TRBV5-1 to TRBJ2-7; 9 nucleotides line up with TRBD1. The germline gives CDR1 SGHRS, CDR2 YFSETQ. V lost 4 bases to trimming and J lost 10 bases; unmatched junction nucleotides: 6. This CDR3 has 12 amino acids. In nucleotides, the CDR3 is TGCGCCAGCAGCATGGGGGGACAGGGCCAGTACTTC. Protein product: CASSMGGQGQYF.

This clonotype was seen a handful of times. The V gene is TRBV5-1, the J gene TRBJ2-3; maybe TRBD2 (6 bases). The CDR3 covers 17 residues. V was trimmed by 4 bases and J by 2 bases, leaving 20 bases between them. Germline V gives CDR1 SGHRS, CDR2 YFSETQ. CDR3 amino acids: CASSVGLVGSATDTQYF. DNA for the CDR3: TGCGCCAGCAGCGTGGGCCTGGTCGGGAGTGCCACAGATACGCAGTATTTT.

In this sample, this clonotype turned up a few times. A read error may produce the germline difference seen at one junction end. The chain is built from TRBV29-1 and TRBJ2-5; no reliable D call. The length of the CDR3 is 13 residues. CDR1 is SQVTM, CDR2 ANQGSEA, per germline. The CDR3 region has the DNA TGCAGCGTTAAAGACATGGTCAAAGAGACCCAGTACTTC. Protein sequence: CSVKDMVKETQYF.

The V and J genes are TRBV20-1 and TRBJ2-7; 11 bases are shared with TRBD1. Losses at the gene ends were 0 bases for V and 6 bases for J; bases not matched to a gene: 4. Looked up from germline, CDR1 is DFQATT and CDR2 is SNEGSKA (reference sequence). This CDR3 region has 14 residues. CDR3 in amino acids: CSARDQDRGLEQYF. The CDR3 DNA sequence: TGCAGTGCTAGAGATCAGGACAGGGGGCTCGAGCAGTACTTC.

In this sample, this clonotype turned up a few times. The rearrangement joins TRBV6-1 to TRBJ2-1, with 11 bases matching TRBD2. The CDR3 runs to 17 residues. V was pared by 5 bases and J by 1 base, with 7 bases of the junction left unmatched. Germline V lookup: CDR1 MNHNS, CDR2 SASEGT. The CDR3 here is CASSPIRLAGSYNEQFF. CDR3 nucleotides: TGTGCCAGCAGTCCTATCAGACTAGCGGGATCCTACAATGAGCAGTTCTTC.

This clonotype appeared a few times. The chain recombines TRBV27 with TRBJ2-3; TRBD1 might be the D (5 bases). Trimming removed 5 bases at V and 1 base at J, with 13 bases between. From germline, CDR1 is MNHEY and CDR2 SMNVEV (reference sequence). The CDR3 loop spans 15 amino acids. CDR3 DNA: TGTGCCAGCAGTCCGCTGGGGCTGGGCACAGATACGCAGTATTTT. Translating gives CASSPLGLGTDTQYF.

There are a few counts of this clonotype. The chain couples TRBV4-3 to TRBJ2-3; D is unresolved. There are 17 residues in the CDR3. Germline lookup yields CDR1 LGHNA and CDR2 YSLEER. The V gene lost 1 base and the J gene lost 2 bases, with 16 bases spanning the gap. CDR3 bases: TGCGCCAGCAGCCAAGGGGATGGATCTTTCTACACAGATACGCAGTATTTT. The encoded protein is CASSQGDGSFYTDTQYF.

This clonotype was seen a handful of times. V is TRBV20-1 and J is TRBJ2-2; TRBD2 aligns across 9 bases. Germline V gives CDR1 DFQATT, CDR2 SNEGSKA (reference sequence). The CDR3 runs 15 residues. Trimming cost V 3 bases and J 4 bases; bases outside gene matches: 6. CDR3 DNA: TGCAGTGCTAGCATAGCGGGAGTTAGCACCGGGGAGCTGTTTTTT. This translates into CSASIAGVSTGELFF.

This clonotype has a handful of counts. As DNA, the CDR3 is TGTGCCAGCAGCCGGGGGGGGCGCGCAGATACGCAGTATTTT. It is translated as CASSRGGRADTQYF. The chain has TRBV5-6 and TRBJ2-3; TRBD2 agrees at 8 bases. CDR3 size: 14 residues. V was clipped by 4 bases and J by 4 bases; unmatched bases: 5. CDR1 SGHDT and CDR2 YYEEEE come from the germline V gene. The variable domain in full, with the rest retrieved from reference TRBV5-6 and TRBJ2-3, is DAGVTQSPTHLIKTRGQQVTLRCSPKSGHDTVSWYQQALGQGPQFIFQYYEEEERQRGNFPDRFSGHQFPNYSSELNVNALLLGDSALYLCASSRGGRADTQYFGPGTRLTVL.